This T cell receptor (beta chain) was captured in a study of cytomegalovirus exposure and HLA in healthy donors. Study findings and constraints: Relative to equally common others, HLA-associated TCR beta chains showed greater clonal expansion in a later analysis. Highly shared sequence variants in one cluster were likely a sequencing artifact. Some V segments, TRBV6-2 and TRBV6-3 among them, were indistinguishable and were therefore excluded. When analyzed later, the rates of TCR association showed variation by HLA locus, with DRB1 the most and HLA-C the fewest.

For this clone: Antigen specificity is unknown.

PCR was performed using 60 Vbeta and 13 Jbeta primers. TCRdb keeps only in-frame clones here, not all; method: immunoSEQ multiplex PCR. The sample contains 100,000 or so clones, roughly three quarters of which appear only once. The CDR3 loop spans 16 amino acids. Germline V gene sequence: CDR1 SGHVS, CDR2 FNYEAQ. The trim removed 4 bases at V and 2 bases at J, leaving 6 bases unmatched. This clonotype was obtained from a male donor in good health and CMV-seropositive. The chain carries TRBV7-6 and TRBJ2-7; 12 nucleotides line up with TRBD2. The sequencing sample was made of PBMCs. In nucleotides, the CDR3 is TGTGCCAGCAGCTGGGGGACTAGCGGGTCCACCTACGAGCAGTACTTC. It is translated as CASSWGTSGSTYEQYF.